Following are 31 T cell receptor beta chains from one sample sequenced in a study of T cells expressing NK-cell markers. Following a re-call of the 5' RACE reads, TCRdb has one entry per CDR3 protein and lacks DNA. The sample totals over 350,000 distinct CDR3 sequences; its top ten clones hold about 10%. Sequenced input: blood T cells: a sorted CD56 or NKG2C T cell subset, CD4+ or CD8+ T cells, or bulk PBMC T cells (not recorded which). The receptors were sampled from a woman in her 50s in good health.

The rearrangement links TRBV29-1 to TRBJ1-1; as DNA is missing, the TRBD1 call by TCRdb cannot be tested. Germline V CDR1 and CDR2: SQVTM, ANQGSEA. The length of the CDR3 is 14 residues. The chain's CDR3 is CSVVNVGQNTEAFF.

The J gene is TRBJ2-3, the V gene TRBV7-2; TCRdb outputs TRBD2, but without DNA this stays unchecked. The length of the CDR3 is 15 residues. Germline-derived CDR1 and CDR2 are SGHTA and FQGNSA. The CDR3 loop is CASSLNLAVRHTQYF.

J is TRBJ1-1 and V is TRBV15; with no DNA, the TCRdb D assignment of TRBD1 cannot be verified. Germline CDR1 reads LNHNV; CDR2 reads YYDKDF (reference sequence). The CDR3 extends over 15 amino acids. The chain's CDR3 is CATSRETALATEAFF.

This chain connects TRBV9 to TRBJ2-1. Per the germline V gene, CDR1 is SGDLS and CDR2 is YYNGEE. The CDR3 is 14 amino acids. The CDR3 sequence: CASSVLGAPNEQFF.

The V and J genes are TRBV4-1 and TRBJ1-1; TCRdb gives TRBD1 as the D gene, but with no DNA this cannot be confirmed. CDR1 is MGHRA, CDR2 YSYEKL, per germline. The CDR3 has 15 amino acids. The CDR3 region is CASRPQGAHGTEAFF.

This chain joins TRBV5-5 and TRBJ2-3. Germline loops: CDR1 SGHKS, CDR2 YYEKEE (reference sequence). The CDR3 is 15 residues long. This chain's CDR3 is CASTRTSGDTDTQYF.

Here the CDR3 reads CAAEGYNEQFF. The chain employs TRBV27 and TRBJ2-1; TCRdb's D gene call, TRBD2, goes unchecked for lack of DNA. The CDR3 sequence is 11 residues long. Germline CDR1 reads MNHEY; CDR2 reads SMNVEV (reference sequence).

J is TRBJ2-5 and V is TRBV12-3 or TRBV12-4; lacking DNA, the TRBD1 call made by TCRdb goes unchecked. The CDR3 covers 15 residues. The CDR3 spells CASSFSGRSQETQYF.

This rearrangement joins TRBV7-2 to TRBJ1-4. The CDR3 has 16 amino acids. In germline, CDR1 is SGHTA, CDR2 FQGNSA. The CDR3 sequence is CASSRGPTGTNEKLFF.

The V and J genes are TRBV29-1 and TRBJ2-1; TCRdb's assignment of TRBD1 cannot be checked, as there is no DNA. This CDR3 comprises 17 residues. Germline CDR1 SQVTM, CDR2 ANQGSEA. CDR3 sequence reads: CSVEDLEGQGFDNEQFF.

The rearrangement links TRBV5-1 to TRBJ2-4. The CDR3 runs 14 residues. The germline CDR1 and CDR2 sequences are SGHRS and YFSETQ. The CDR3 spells CASSLGQTKNIQYF.

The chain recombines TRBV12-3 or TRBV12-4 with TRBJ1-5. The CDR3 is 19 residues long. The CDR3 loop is CASSLSSGATSYSNQPQHF.

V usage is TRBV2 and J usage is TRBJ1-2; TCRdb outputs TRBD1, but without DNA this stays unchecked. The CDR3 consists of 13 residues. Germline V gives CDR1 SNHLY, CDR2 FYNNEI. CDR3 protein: CASSEMSRDGYTF.

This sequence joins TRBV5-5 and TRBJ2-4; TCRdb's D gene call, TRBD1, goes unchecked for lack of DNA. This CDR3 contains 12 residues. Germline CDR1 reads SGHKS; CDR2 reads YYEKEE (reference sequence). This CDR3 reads CASSSPEYIQYF.

The CDR3: CASSFGGTVDTQYF. The gene calls are TRBV5-1 and TRBJ2-3; the D call of TRBD2 rests on TCRdb alone, since no DNA is present to check it. Germline lookup yields CDR1 SGHRS and CDR2 YFSETQ. CDR3 length: 14 residues.

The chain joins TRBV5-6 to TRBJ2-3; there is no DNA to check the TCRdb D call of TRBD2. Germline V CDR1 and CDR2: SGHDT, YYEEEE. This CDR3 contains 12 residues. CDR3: CASSRGLAGSYF.

The CDR3 loop reads CAAGRTDTQYF. This chain uses TRBV6-5 with TRBJ2-3; TCRdb proposes TRBD1, but this gene call is untestable without DNA. The CDR3 extends over 11 amino acids. Germline-derived CDR1 and CDR2 are MNHEY and SVGAGI.

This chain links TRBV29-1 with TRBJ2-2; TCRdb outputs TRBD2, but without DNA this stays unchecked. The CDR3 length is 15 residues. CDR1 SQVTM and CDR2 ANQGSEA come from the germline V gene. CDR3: CSVTPGLESPGELFF.

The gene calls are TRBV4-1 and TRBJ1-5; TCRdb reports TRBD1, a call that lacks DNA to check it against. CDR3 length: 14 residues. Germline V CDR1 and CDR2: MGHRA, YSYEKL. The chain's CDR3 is CASSQDPSRAPQHF.

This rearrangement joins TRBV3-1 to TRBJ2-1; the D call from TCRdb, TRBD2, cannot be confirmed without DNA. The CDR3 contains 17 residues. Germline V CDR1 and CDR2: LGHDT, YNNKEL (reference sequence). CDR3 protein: CASSQKTLAGVLNEQFF.

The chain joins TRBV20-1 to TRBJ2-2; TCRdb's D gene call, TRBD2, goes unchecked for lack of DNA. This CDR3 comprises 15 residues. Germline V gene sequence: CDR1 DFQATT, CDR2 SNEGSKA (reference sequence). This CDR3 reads CSASTSGGYTGELFF.

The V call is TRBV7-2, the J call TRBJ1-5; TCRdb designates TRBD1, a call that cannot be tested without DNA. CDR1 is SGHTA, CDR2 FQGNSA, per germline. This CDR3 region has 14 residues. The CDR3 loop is CASSQTGGNQPQHF.

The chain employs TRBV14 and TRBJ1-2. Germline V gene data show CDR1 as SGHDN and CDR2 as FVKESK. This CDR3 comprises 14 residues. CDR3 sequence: CASSQLGLNYGYTF. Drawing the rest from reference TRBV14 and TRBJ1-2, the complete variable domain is EAGVTQFPSHSVIEKGQTVTLRCDPISGHDNLYWYRRVMGKEIKFLLHFVKESKQDESGMPNNRFLAERTGGTYSTLKVQPAELEDSGVYFCASSQLGLNYGYTFGSGTRLTVV.

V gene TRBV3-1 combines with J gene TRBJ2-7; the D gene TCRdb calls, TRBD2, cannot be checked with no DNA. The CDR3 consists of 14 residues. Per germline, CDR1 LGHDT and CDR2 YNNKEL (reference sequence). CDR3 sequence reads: CASSFRDFKREQYF.

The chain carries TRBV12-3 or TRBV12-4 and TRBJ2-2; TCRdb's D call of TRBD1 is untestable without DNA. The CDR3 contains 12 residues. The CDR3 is CASNTGTGELFF.

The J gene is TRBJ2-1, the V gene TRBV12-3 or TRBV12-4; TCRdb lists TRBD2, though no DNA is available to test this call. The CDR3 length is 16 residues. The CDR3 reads CASSFSVGGPQGEQFF.

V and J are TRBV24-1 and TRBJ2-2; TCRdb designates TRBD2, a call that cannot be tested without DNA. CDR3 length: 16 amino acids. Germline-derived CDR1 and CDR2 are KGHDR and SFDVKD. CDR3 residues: CATGGQKGGKTGELFF.

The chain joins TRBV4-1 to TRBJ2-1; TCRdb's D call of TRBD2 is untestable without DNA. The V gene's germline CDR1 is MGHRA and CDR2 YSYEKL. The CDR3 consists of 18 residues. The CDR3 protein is CASSQDEREGLVYTEQFF.

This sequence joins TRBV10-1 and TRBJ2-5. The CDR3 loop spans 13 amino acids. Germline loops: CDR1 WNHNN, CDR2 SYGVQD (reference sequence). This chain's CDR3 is CASSEWVGETQYF.

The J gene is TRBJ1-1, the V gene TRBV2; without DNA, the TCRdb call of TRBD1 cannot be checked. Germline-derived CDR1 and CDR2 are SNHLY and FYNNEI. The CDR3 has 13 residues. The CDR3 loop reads CARDRGAHTEAFF.

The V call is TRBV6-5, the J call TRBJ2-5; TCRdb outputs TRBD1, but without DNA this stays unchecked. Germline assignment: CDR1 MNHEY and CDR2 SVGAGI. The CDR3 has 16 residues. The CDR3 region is CASSQTGTGWEETQYF.